This entry is about one TCR beta chain. Its binding antigen is unknown. Base quality data are lacking; no much larger clone is found one base away. Library preparation was by the immunoSEQ multiplex PCR assay. A mixture of 60 forward primers for TCR Vbeta segments and 13 reverse primers for TCR Jbeta segments was used in the multiplex PCR. The CDR3 region of rearranged TCR beta genes was amplified from genomic DNA by a multiplex PCR assay. The Illumina HiSeq System was used to sequence the amplified TCR beta libraries as 87-base-pair reads. On the study's bioinformatics: In a later analysis, 77 million or so unique TCR beta chains were counted across the roughly 610 repertoires, and roughly 11 million of these chains were shared by at least two donors. A nearest-neighbor algorithm error-corrected the raw reads and collapsed the reads into unique sequences, merging closely related sequences to remove PCR and sequencing errors. CDR3 sequences were aligned to IMGT reference sequences to assign V, D and J gene segments. For a sequence to be retained, a match of at least six nucleotides was required to both a V gene segment and a J gene segment. Rearrangements were classified as productive when the CDR3 lacked stop codons and remained in frame with V and J, and all other rearrangements were classified as non-productive. Following IMGT convention, CDR3 was defined as the stretch from the second conserved V-encoded cysteine up to the conserved J-encoded phenylalanine. Sequences without an unambiguous match to a single V gene segment were excluded from the earlier analysis of about 630 of the donors. An earlier analysis of about 590 of the donors classified V segments as functional when productive rearrangements were above 56.7% and as segregating when the standard deviation between donors was above 5%. A statistical classification framework was built for diagnosing cytomegalovirus status from the catalog of TCR beta chain sequences. In a later analysis, V and J genes were assigned by comparing TCR nucleotide sequences against IMGT/GENE-DB human TR gene sequences. In a later analysis, CDR3 sequences and most-parsimonious VDJ recombination scenarios were assigned using the TCRdist pipeline. In a later analysis, each TCR beta chain was defined by its CDR3 amino acid sequence together with its V-gene family, and reads without a unique V-gene family were excluded. A later analysis removed over 500 highly shared, low-generation-probability nucleotide sequences to deal with suspected cross-contamination and a sequencing artifact. A later analysis calculated a clonal expansion index for each public chain from normalized within-repertoire ranks of inferred template counts. A later analysis computed generation probabilities with a VDJ recombination model fitted to out-of-frame rearrangements, and checked the results against IGoR. In a later analysis, TCR-TCR, TCR-HLA and TCR-CMV co-occurrence was scored with hypergeometric tests, and a repertoire-size bias correction was applied to TCR pairs. In a later analysis, false discovery rates were estimated by permuting HLA or CMV assignments 20 times. In a later analysis, co-occurring TCRs were grouped using DBSCAN, and TCRdist sequence similarity was added for clustering within HLA-allele-positive subsets. Co-occurrence clustering excluded repertoires with fewer than 30,000 or more than 120,000 public chains, plus five with anomalous nucleotide sharing. Held by TCRdb, this immuneACCESS table contains in-frame sequences only and omits some clones. Under half of the omission traces to an unresolved V gene where checked; the cause of the rest is unknown. The V and J calls and clone size come from that table; D and trimming were worked out from the DNA. A total of fewer than 200,000 clones appear in this sample, around 80% of them only once. The ten largest make up roughly 5% of the sample.

The cohort was made up of approximately 670 healthy bone marrow donors. Cohort members were all nominally healthy when sampled, although unrecorded immune exposures were likely present. The donor was CMV seronegative and belonged to the group of 352 seronegative cohort members. A peripheral blood sample was collected from each donor, and TCR beta sequencing was performed on peripheral blood mononuclear cells. Genomic DNA was extracted from the blood cell samples with the Qiagen DNeasy Blood Extraction Kit. The data originate from a study of cytomegalovirus exposure and HLA in healthy donors (dated by TCRdb to the late 2010s). The study in broad terms: According to an earlier analysis of several hundred of the donors, 150 million to 200 million T cells yielded 120 million or so unique TCR beta sequences and around 300 Gb of sequence data. About 300 gigabases of sequencing data and around 88 million unique TCR sequences made up an early release that covered under 750 HLA-typed donors. Of the 300 to 450 genotyped donors, 75% to 85% were placed in the genetic ancestry cluster associated with self-reported Caucasian donors. The study was designed to test whether signatures of past pathogen exposure could be identified by cataloging public T cell receptors. The study used immunosequencing to profile the T cell repertoires of hundreds of subjects and linked those repertoires to cytomegalovirus serostatus. Along with the approximately 620-subject first cohort, a separate validation cohort of over a hundred different subjects was used. To predict cytomegalovirus infection status, the study combined high-throughput TCR immunosequencing, statistical association of individual TCRs with disease status, and machine learning. A later analysis re-examined previously published TCR beta repertoires from roughly 650 donors and added high-resolution HLA genotyping to investigate patterns of TCR occurrence. In the later analysis, no new phenotypic data were used to find candidate immune exposures; instead, reliance was placed on TCR beta sequences and their occurrence across donors. To decide whether each TCR beta V gene segment behaved as functional or pseudogenic, an earlier analysis of several hundred of the donors relied on high-throughput TCR beta sequencing. Donor age, sex, ethnicity and CMV serostatus were compiled together with the repertoire data. A later genetic analysis took genome-wide SNP genotypes for about three fifths of the 666 donors and used that subset as a discovery cohort. Every repertoire in the discovery cohort had been generated on one and the same sequencing platform. Class I and class II HLA loci were covered by the typing at four-digit resolution. Typing coverage differed by locus: A, B, C, DRB1 and DQB1 were typed in roughly 629-630 donors, DQA1 in about 500, DPA1 in some 600, and DPB1 in just under 480. About five DR-DQ haplotypes were treated as single units for association and clustering because of strong linkage in the cohort. Among 300 to 500 genotyped donors of the cohort, an average of roughly 230,000 unique TCR beta nucleotide sequences was sequenced per donor, of which roughly 17% were non-productive.

On the study overall, not on this receptor specifically: Specific HLA alleles were associated with some 15,000 TCR beta sequences at a false discovery rate of 0.05 in a later analysis. In an earlier analysis of roughly 560 of the donors, most TCR beta V segments were observed in productive rearrangements about 90% or about 30% of the time, broadly matching IMGT annotations. A further reported finding was that TCR beta sequences accurately predicted the HLA-A and HLA-B alleles for most subjects in the first cohort. According to the authors, the approach could potentially be generalized to other disease states and immunological phenotypes. In a later analysis, HLA-associated TCR beta chains showed more clonal expansion and lower generation probabilities than non-associated chains that were equally common. Cytomegalovirus status was reported to be diagnosed by the classifier with high specificity and sensitivity in both the original and validation cohorts. Most TCR sequences were seen in very few donors, while some public TCRs were found in many individuals. Some IMGT-functional V segments, including TRBV6-2 and TRBV6-3, could not be distinguished by the 87-base-pair reads and were therefore excluded. The study listed approximately 160 TCR beta chains as associated with cytomegalovirus. In vitro tests confirmed that a few of the cytomegalovirus-associated TCR beta chains recognize cytomegalovirus antigens. Correlated functional status among segregating V segments might be attributable to linkage disequilibrium, but an unknown experimental factor could not be ruled out. Roughly uniform sequencing depth across donors was assumed in presence/absence analyses, although this assumption may not hold. A cluster of highly shared sequence variants was judged likely to be a technical artifact of the sequencing pipeline. Several of the top co-occurrence clusters appeared to be linked to parvovirus B19, influenza, CMV and Epstein-Barr virus, according to a later analysis. A later genetic analysis associated a missense DCLRE1C variant with V-gene and J-gene trimming of TCR beta chains, and an independent cohort replicated the association. According to a later analysis, most CMV-associated TCR beta chains appeared to be HLA-restricted, and the HLA associations seemed to be driven largely by CMV exposure. This cohort had only TCR beta chains sequenced, and the lack of alpha or paired-chain data limited which features could be detected. Because HLA typing was missing for some donors at each locus, association tests included only the typed subset. Because counts were too low, seventeen rarely observed V segments, including chromosome 9 orphons, were left out of the earlier analysis of a few hundred of the donors. Strong co-occurrence of HLA alleles, especially DR and DQ, made assigning TCR associations to individual alleles difficult. According to a later analysis, TCR association rates differed among HLA loci, with DRB1 alleles showing the most associated TCRs and HLA-C alleles showing the fewest. The only immune exposure information available for the cohort was CMV serostatus. In a later genetic analysis, fewer N-insertions in productive TCRs were reported among donors in an Asian-associated ancestry cluster than the roughly 640-donor mean.

V is pared back by 4 bases and J by 0 bases, with 10 bases lying between the germline termini. From its cysteine to its phenylalanine, the CDR3 spans 14 amino acids. Here the CDR3 DNA is all that survives: 42 bases in frame from base 1. The germline V gene (reference sequence) yields MNHEY for CDR1 and SMNVEV for CDR2. This receptor chain uses TRBV27 and TRBJ2-7; the D gene is not confidently resolved. This clonotype was sampled from a man in his forties in good health and CMV-seronegative. Source material: PBMCs. The CDR3 region: CASSSRVSSYEQYF. At the DNA level, the sequence is TGTGCCAGCAGTTCCCGGGTTAGCTCCTACGAGCAGTACTTC.